A single sample gave rise to the 26 T cell receptor beta chains below, sequenced in a study of cytomegalovirus exposure and HLA in healthy donors. Sequenced by immunoSEQ multiplex PCR; TCRdb stores in-frame clones only, minus some. The top ten clones hold about 1.9% of a sample with some 120,000 clones, about 90% of them seen once. Material for sequencing was PBMCs. These receptors were taken from a young woman in good health and CMV-seronegative.

V gene TRBV15 combines with J gene TRBJ2-1, with TRBD2 identical over 9 bases. The CDR3 contains 16 residues. Germline V gene data show CDR1 as LNHNV and CDR2 as YYDKDF (reference sequence). Trimming at V came to 0 bases and at J to 6 bases, leaving 6 bases not matched to a gene. The CDR3 DNA reads as TGTGCCACCAGCAGAGATCCGGGACTAGCCCTCAATGAGCAGTTCTTC. Protein: CATSRDPGLALNEQFF.

The chain employs TRBV28 and TRBJ1-5, with D perhaps matching TRBD1 (5 bases). The length of the CDR3 is 12 residues. The germline V gene has CDR1 MDHEN and CDR2 SYDVKM. V was cut by 8 bases and J by 6 bases, with 11 bases left in between. The DNA for the CDR3 is TGTGCCAGCGGTGGGGCAGTTCAGCCCCAGCATTTT. Amino acid sequence: CASGGAVQPQHF.

The chain carries TRBV18 and TRBJ1-1; D is possibly TRBD1 (6 bases). The V and J ends lost 5 bases and 5 bases respectively, with 18 bases between them. Germline V gives CDR1 KGHSH, CDR2 LQKENI. CDR3 length: 15 amino acids. As DNA, the CDR3 is TGTGCCAGCTCAGGGGGCTCGGGTTTCTCTACTGAAGCTTTCTTT. The encoded protein is CASSGGSGFSTEAFF.

The chain combines TRBV29-1 with TRBJ2-5, with 10 positions matching TRBD2. V was clipped by 1 base and J by 6 bases; unmatched bases: 8. There are 15 residues in the CDR3. Germline V gives CDR1 SQVTM, CDR2 ANQGSEA. As DNA, the CDR3 is TGCAGCGTTGAAGGGGTCACTAGCGGGGAGCAGACCCAGTACTTC. Translated: CSVEGVTSGEQTQYF.

V usage is TRBV18 and J usage is TRBJ2-1, with 11 bases matching TRBD2. V was pared by 3 bases and J by 3 bases, with 10 bases of the junction left unmatched. The CDR3 loop spans 18 amino acids. Germline values: CDR1 KGHSH, CDR2 LQKENI. The CDR3 region has the DNA TGTGCCAGCTCACCCCGTTTACTAGCGGGAGCCCTCTACAATGAGCAGTTCTTC. Encoded protein: CASSPRLLAGALYNEQFF.

The chain's CDR3 is CASSYAGAGGEQYF. The CDR3 DNA reads TGTGCCAGCAGTTACGCGGGGGCCGGGGGCGAGCAGTACTTC. The chain uses TRBV6-6 and TRBJ2-7; TRBD2 might be the D (7 bases). Germline values: CDR1 MNHNY, CDR2 SVGAGI (reference sequence). This CDR3 comprises 14 residues. Trimming removed 2 bases from V and 6 bases from J, with 14 bases in between.

This chain links TRBV7-9 with TRBJ1-2; D not resolved. V was shortened by 1 base and J by 1 base, with 7 bases between the two germline ends. Germline V gene lookup returns CDR1 SEHNR and CDR2 FQNEAQ (reference sequence). This CDR3 has 14 amino acids. As DNA, the CDR3 is TGTGCCAGCAGCTTAGTTACAGTTAACTATGGCTACACCTTC. Its protein is CASSLVTVNYGYTF. Full variable domain (remainder filled in from reference TRBV7-9 and TRBJ1-2): DTGVSQNPRHKITKRGQNVTFRCDPISEHNRLYWYRQTLGQGPEFLTYFQNEAQLEKSRLLSDRFSAERPKGSFSTLEIQRTEQGDSAMYLCASSLVTVNYGYTFGSGTRLTVV.

The chain links TRBV5-1 to TRBJ2-7; D ambiguous. CDR1 and CDR2 (germline): SGHRS, YFSETQ. Trimming left V 1 base short and J 5 bases short, with 13 bases between. There are 14 residues in the CDR3. The CDR3 loop reads CASSLWAGRNEQYF. For the CDR3, the DNA is TGCGCCAGCAGCTTGTGGGCAGGTCGGAACGAGCAGTACTTC. Together with reference TRBV5-1 and TRBJ2-7, the CDR3 gives the full variable domain: KAGVTQTPRYLIKTRGQQVTLSCSPISGHRSVSWYQQTPGQGLQFLFEYFSETQRNKGNFPGRFSGRQFSNSRSEMNVSTLELGDSALYLCASSLWAGRNEQYFGPGTRLTVT.

This clone occurred once. V usage is TRBV28 and J usage is TRBJ2-2; D gene uncertain. Per germline, CDR1 MDHEN and CDR2 SYDVKM. This CDR3 has 12 residues. The V end was cut by 5 bases, the J end by 5 bases, with 6 bases between. CDR3 sequence (DNA): TGTGCCAGCAGTACCCTAACCGGGGAGCTGTTTTTT. Translated, it gives CASSTLTGELFF.

The gene calls are TRBV6-6 and TRBJ1-4; 7 bases align to TRBD1. Germline lookup yields CDR1 MNHNY and CDR2 SVGAGI (reference sequence). Germline trimming cut 6 bases from V and 2 bases from J; bases unmatched to any gene: 0. The CDR3 is made up of 13 amino acids. In nucleotides, the CDR3 is TGTGCCAGCAGGGGACAGACTAATGAAAAACTGTTTTTT. Translating it yields CASRGQTNEKLFF.

Only a few counts were recorded for this clone. V and J are TRBV5-1 and TRBJ2-5; 10 nucleotides line up with TRBD1. With V trimmed by 4 bases and J by 4 bases, 4 bases remained unmatched. The germline V gene has CDR1 SGHRS and CDR2 YFSETQ. This CDR3 has 14 amino acids. CDR3 in DNA: TGCGCCAGCAGCACCGGACAGGGGGGAGAGACCCAGTACTTC. Its protein product is CASSTGQGGETQYF.

This sequence joins TRBV7-2 and TRBJ2-7; the match to TRBD1 covers 7 bases. Germline CDR1 SGHTA, CDR2 FQGNSA. The CDR3 runs to 15 residues. V was clipped by 5 bases and J by 1 base; unmatched bases: 8. The CDR3 reads CASSIQRGLSYEQYF. DNA of the CDR3: TGTGCCAGCAGCATCCAGAGGGGGCTTTCCTACGAGCAGTACTTC.

The chain uses TRBV27 and TRBJ1-4, with D perhaps matching TRBD1 (6 bases). This CDR3 comprises 17 residues. V gave up 4 bases and J gave up 0 bases, with 15 bases separating them. Germline V gene data show CDR1 as MNHEY and CDR2 as SMNVEV (reference sequence). CDR3: CASSSGTRGATNEKLFF. In DNA form, the CDR3 reads TGTGCCAGCAGTTCTGGGACAAGGGGCGCAACTAATGAAAAACTGTTTTTT.

V and J are TRBV4-2 and TRBJ1-1, with D possibly matching TRBD1 (5 bases). Looked up from germline, CDR1 is LGHNA and CDR2 is YNFKEQ. With 0 bases removed from V and 6 bases from J, the gap between germline ends came to 8 bases. The CDR3 runs to 13 residues. CDR3 loop: CASSQEVRAEAFF. The CDR3 DNA reads as TGTGCCAGCAGCCAAGAAGTCAGGGCTGAAGCTTTCTTT.

CDR3 region: CASSMATGVEQYF. Here the CDR3 DNA reads TGTGCCAGTAGTATGGCGACAGGGGTCGAGCAGTACTTC. The chain links TRBV19 to TRBJ2-7; TRBD1 matches 8 bases. The ends lost 3 bases at V and 6 bases at J; junction bases unmatched: 4. This CDR3 contains 13 residues. Germline V CDR1 and CDR2: LNHDA, SQIVND (reference sequence). Together with reference TRBV19 and TRBJ2-7, the CDR3 gives the full variable domain: DGGITQSPKYLFRKEGQNVTLSCEQNLNHDAMYWYRQDPGQGLRLIYYSQIVNDFQKGDIAEGYSVSREKKESFPLTVTSAQKNPTAFYLCASSMATGVEQYFGPGTRLTVT.

This sequence joins TRBV7-8 and TRBJ2-1; no firm D call. The CDR3 length is 11 residues. The V gene's germline CDR1 is SGHVS and CDR2 FQNEAQ. V was trimmed by 4 bases and J by 6 bases, leaving 4 bases between them. CDR3 sequence (DNA): TGTGCCAGCAGCTGGGCCAATGAGCAGTTCTTC. Amino acids: CASSWANEQFF.

The rearrangement joins TRBV6-6 to TRBJ1-6; D is possibly TRBD1 (6 bases). The CDR3 is 13 residues long. Between the trimmed V and J ends, which lost 5 bases and 7 bases, there was a span of 9 bases. Germline assignment: CDR1 MNHNY and CDR2 SVGAGI (reference sequence). The CDR3 nucleotides are TGTGCCAGCAGTCTTACAGGGAATTCACCCCTCCACTTT. Translating it yields CASSLTGNSPLHF.

V and J are TRBV19 and TRBJ1-1; 11 bases line up with TRBD1. This CDR3 has 14 amino acids. Germline V lookup: CDR1 LNHDA, CDR2 SQIVND (reference sequence). V lost 4 bases, J lost 7 bases, and 5 bases stayed unmatched. In nucleotides, the CDR3 is TGTGCCAGTAGTACGTGGACAGGGGGCGGTGAAGCTTTCTTT. As protein: CASSTWTGGGEAFF. Full variable domain (rest looked up from reference TRBV19 and TRBJ1-1): DGGITQSPKYLFRKEGQNVTLSCEQNLNHDAMYWYRQDPGQGLRLIYYSQIVNDFQKGDIAEGYSVSREKKESFPLTVTSAQKNPTAFYLCASSTWTGGGEAFFGQGTRLTVV.

This clone has only a few counts. This sample includes further DNA sequences coding for the same CDR3. The chain links TRBV7-8 to TRBJ1-5; TRBD1 aligns across 8 bases. Germline loops: CDR1 SGHVS, CDR2 FQNEAQ. V lost 1 base, J lost 4 bases, and 0 bases stayed unmatched. The length of the CDR3 is 14 residues. The CDR3 DNA sequence: TGTGCCAGCAGCTTAGGGACAGGGAATCAGCCCCAGCATTTT. It translates to CASSLGTGNQPQHF.

The chain links TRBV27 to TRBJ1-4; 9 bases fit TRBD1. Germline V gene sequence: CDR1 MNHEY, CDR2 SMNVEV (reference sequence). The CDR3 is made up of 15 amino acids. V was clipped by 5 bases and J by 9 bases; unmatched bases: 10. The DNA of the CDR3 is TGTGCCAGCAGTCCCTCGATGGACAGGGGAAAAAAACTGTTTTTT. Amino acid sequence: CASSPSMDRGKKLFF. Based on the CDR3 plus reference TRBV27 and TRBJ1-4, the full variable domain is EAQVTQNPRYLITVTGKKLTVTCSQNMNHEYMSWYRQDPGLGLRQIYYSMNVEVTDKGDVPEGYKVSRKEKRNFPLILESPSPNQTSLYFCASSPSMDRGKKLFFGSGTQLSVL.

The J gene is TRBJ2-2, the V gene TRBV27; D uncertain. The V end lost 5 bases, the J end lost 3 bases, and 4 bases lay between the germline ends. The CDR3 has 12 amino acids. Per germline, CDR1 MNHEY and CDR2 SMNVEV (reference sequence). The CDR3 coding sequence is TGTGCCAGCAGTCGTCACACCGGGGAGCTGTTTTTT. Translating it yields CASSRHTGELFF.

The V gene is TRBV2, the J gene TRBJ1-1; 7 bases line up with TRBD1. The V segment lost 10 bases and the J segment 1 base; nucleotides outside the gene matches: 9. The CDR3 contains 14 residues. Germline assignment: CDR1 SNHLY and CDR2 FYNNEI. In DNA, the CDR3 is TGTGCCACCCCGACAGGGACCAAGAACACTGAAGCTTTCTTT. Its protein is CATPTGTKNTEAFF.

This sequence joins TRBV10-3 and TRBJ2-1, with 8 positions matching TRBD1. The length of the CDR3 is 14 residues. Germline values: CDR1 ENHRY, CDR2 SYGVKD. V lost 5 bases and J lost 10; bases outside the gene matches: 10. This CDR3 is CAISSGDRRTEQFF. CDR3 DNA sequence: TGTGCCATCAGTTCGGGGGACAGGCGAACCGAGCAGTTCTTC.

V gene TRBV6-5 combines with J gene TRBJ2-7; TRBD2 might be the D (5 bases). This CDR3 has 13 amino acids. The ends were cut back, 7 bases at V and 4 bases at J, with 14 bases in the middle. CDR1 MNHEY and CDR2 SVGAGI come from the germline V gene. DNA for the CDR3: TGTGCCAGCACCCCAGGCACGGGGTACGAGCAGTACTTC. Its protein is CASTPGTGYEQYF.

The chain uses TRBV7-9 and TRBJ2-1; TRBD1 is a possible D gene (5 bases). The germline V gene has CDR1 SEHNR and CDR2 FQNEAQ (reference sequence). CDR3 length: 13 residues. The V end lost 3 bases, the J end lost 10 bases, and 13 bases lay between the germline ends. The CDR3 is CASSFKGAIEQFF. CDR3 bases: TGTGCCAGCAGCTTCAAAGGGGCGATAGAGCAGTTCTTC.

This chain links TRBV28 with TRBJ2-3; 7 nucleotides align to TRBD2. The CDR3 is 15 amino acids. CDR1 MDHEN and CDR2 SYDVKM come from the germline V gene. V lost 6 bases and J lost 0; bases outside the gene matches: 6. The CDR3 is CASSHRGVSTDTQYF. Here the CDR3 DNA reads TGTGCCAGCAGCCATCGGGGGGTAAGCACAGATACGCAGTATTTT.